The rows below give T cell receptor beta chains drawn from one sample of a study of graft-versus-host responses after intestinal transplantation. Profiled with immunoSEQ multiplex PCR; TCRdb holds only in-frame clones, not every one. This table holds about 520 clones, just over 95% found once. The source material was bone marrow, sampled 105 days after intestinal transplantation. Every receptor here comes from a human patient who received an intestinal transplant, so some T cells may come from the graft donor. The CDR3 runs from the conserved cysteine through the conserved F or W. D genes are given only for firm matches. A row's size may be missing; if present it is once, few, many or a size class.

clone_size j_call d_call v_call cdr3_aa cdr3_nt
NA TRBJ1-4 NA TRBV7-9 CASSLEGPDEKLFF TGTGCCAGCAGCTTAGAGGGTCCGGATGAAAAACTGTTTTTT
NA TRBJ1-1 NA TRBV4-1 CASSQEGQNTEAFF TGCGCCAGCAGCCAAGAGGGACAGAACACTGAAGCTTTCTTT
once TRBJ1-6 NA TRBV4-1 CASSHLGRQGSSPLHF TGCGCCAGCAGCCACCTGGGGCGCCAGGGTAGTTCACCCCTCCACTTT
NA TRBJ2-7 NA TRBV28 CASSSLFLGTNYEQYF TGTGCCAGCAGTTCCTTGTTTCTAGGGACGAACTACGAGCAGTACTTC
NA TRBJ2-7 NA TRBV28 CASSQGPYEQYF TGTGCCAGCAGCCAAGGACCCTACGAGCAGTACTTC
NA TRBJ2-6 NA TRBV10-2 CASRRTGTSSSGANVLTF TGCGCCAGCAGACGTACCGGGACAAGTTCCTCTGGGGCCAACGTCCTGACTTTC
NA TRBJ2-3 TRBD1 TRBV6-1 CASAGQGDTDTQYF TGTGCCAGCGCCGGACAGGGGGACACAGATACGCAGTATTTT
NA TRBJ2-5 TRBD1 TRBV27 CASSSWTGGETQYF TGTGCCAGCAGTTCCTGGACAGGTGGAGAGACCCAGTACTTC
once TRBJ1-2 NA TRBV6-1 CASSEGGIYGYTF TGTGCCAGCAGCGAAGGGGGAATCTATGGCTACACCTTC
NA TRBJ1-5 TRBD1 TRBV2 CASSLTGADYQPQHF TGTGCCAGCAGTTTAACAGGGGCGGACTATCAGCCCCAGCATTTT
NA TRBJ2-7 NA TRBV6-1 CASSTWDTSYEQYF TGTGCCAGCAGTACCTGGGACACTTCCTACGAGCAGTACTTC
NA TRBJ2-6 NA TRBV1 CTSSTPGLCRANVLTF TGCACCAGCAGCACACCGGGTTTGTGTCGGGCCAACGTCCTGACTTTC
NA TRBJ2-2 TRBD1 TRBV6-4 CASSDTGANTGELFF TGTGCCAGCAGTGATACAGGGGCGAACACCGGGGAGCTGTTTTTT
NA TRBJ2-2 NA TRBV27 CASSLPSGGPGELFF TGTGCCAGCAGTTTACCCTCCGGGGGACCCGGGGAGCTGTTTTTT
once TRBJ2-3 NA TRBV7-9 CASSLAYGGTDTQYF TGTGCCAGCAGCTTAGCCTACGGGGGCACAGATACGCAGTATTTT
once TRBJ2-5 TRBD2 TRBV7-9 CASSSRPGGIETQYF TGTGCCAGCAGTTCACGGCCGGGAGGCATCGAGACCCAGTACTTC
NA TRBJ2-2 TRBD1 TRBV30 CAWRTGTGELFF TGTGCCTGGAGGACAGGGACCGGGGAGCTGTTTTTT
NA TRBJ2-6 NA TRBV9 CASCPLYSNKGRANVLTF TGTGCCAGCTGTCCTTTGTACTCAAACAAAGGTCGGGCCAACGTCCTGACTTTC